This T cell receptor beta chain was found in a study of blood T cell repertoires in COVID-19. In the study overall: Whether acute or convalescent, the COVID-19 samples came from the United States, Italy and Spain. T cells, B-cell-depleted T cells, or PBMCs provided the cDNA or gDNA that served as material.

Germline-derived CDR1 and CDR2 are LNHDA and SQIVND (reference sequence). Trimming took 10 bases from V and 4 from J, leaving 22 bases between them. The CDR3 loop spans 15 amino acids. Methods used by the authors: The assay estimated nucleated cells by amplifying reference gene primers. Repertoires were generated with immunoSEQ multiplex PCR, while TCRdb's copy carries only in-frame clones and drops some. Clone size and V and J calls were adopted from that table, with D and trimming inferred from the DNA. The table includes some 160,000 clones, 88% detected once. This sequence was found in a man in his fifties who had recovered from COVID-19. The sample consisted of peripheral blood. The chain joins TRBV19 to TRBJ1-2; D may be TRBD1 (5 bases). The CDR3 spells CATLNIRGTVYGYTF. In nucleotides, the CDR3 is TGTGCCACCTTAAATATAAGGGGAACGGTCTATGGCTACACCTTC.